This note documents a single T cell receptor (beta chain) sequence. Its target is not known. This specimen comes from a study of shared clonotypes between healthy human individuals. Study outcomes and limitations: Only blood was sampled, and tissue TCR repertoires likely differ from blood ones. Donor scarcity curtailed the genetic and exposure-history diversity represented herein. Non-shared clonotypes showed lower generation probabilities than clonotypes common to all four donors.

Repertoires were generated with immunoSEQ multiplex PCR, while TCRdb's copy carries only in-frame clones and drops some. The sample has approximately 2,000,000 clones, around 93% seen once. The CDR3 loop spans 15 amino acids. The ends lost 4 bases at V and 7 bases at J; junction bases unmatched: 10. In germline, CDR1 is SGHRS, CDR2 YFSETQ. Negatively enriched CD4+ T cells were divided by CD45RA into naive and memory. This sequence originates from a man between 18 and 29 years old in good health. Some clones in this sample may be carry-over from other donors' samples. Sequenced sample: naive CD4+ T cells from PBMCs. As for subset: CD45RA+ positively selected. The chain employs TRBV5-1 and TRBJ2-1, with TRBD2 matching 8 bases. CDR3 in amino acids: CASSNIELAVNEQFF. The CDR3 DNA reads TGCGCCAGCAGCAACATCGAACTAGCGGTGAATGAGCAGTTCTTC. The full variable domain, its missing parts supplied by reference TRBV5-1 and TRBJ2-1, is KAGVTQTPRYLIKTRGQQVTLSCSPISGHRSVSWYQQTPGQGLQFLFEYFSETQRNKGNFPGRFSGRQFSNSRSEMNVSTLELGDSALYLCASSNIELAVNEQFFGPGTRLTVL.